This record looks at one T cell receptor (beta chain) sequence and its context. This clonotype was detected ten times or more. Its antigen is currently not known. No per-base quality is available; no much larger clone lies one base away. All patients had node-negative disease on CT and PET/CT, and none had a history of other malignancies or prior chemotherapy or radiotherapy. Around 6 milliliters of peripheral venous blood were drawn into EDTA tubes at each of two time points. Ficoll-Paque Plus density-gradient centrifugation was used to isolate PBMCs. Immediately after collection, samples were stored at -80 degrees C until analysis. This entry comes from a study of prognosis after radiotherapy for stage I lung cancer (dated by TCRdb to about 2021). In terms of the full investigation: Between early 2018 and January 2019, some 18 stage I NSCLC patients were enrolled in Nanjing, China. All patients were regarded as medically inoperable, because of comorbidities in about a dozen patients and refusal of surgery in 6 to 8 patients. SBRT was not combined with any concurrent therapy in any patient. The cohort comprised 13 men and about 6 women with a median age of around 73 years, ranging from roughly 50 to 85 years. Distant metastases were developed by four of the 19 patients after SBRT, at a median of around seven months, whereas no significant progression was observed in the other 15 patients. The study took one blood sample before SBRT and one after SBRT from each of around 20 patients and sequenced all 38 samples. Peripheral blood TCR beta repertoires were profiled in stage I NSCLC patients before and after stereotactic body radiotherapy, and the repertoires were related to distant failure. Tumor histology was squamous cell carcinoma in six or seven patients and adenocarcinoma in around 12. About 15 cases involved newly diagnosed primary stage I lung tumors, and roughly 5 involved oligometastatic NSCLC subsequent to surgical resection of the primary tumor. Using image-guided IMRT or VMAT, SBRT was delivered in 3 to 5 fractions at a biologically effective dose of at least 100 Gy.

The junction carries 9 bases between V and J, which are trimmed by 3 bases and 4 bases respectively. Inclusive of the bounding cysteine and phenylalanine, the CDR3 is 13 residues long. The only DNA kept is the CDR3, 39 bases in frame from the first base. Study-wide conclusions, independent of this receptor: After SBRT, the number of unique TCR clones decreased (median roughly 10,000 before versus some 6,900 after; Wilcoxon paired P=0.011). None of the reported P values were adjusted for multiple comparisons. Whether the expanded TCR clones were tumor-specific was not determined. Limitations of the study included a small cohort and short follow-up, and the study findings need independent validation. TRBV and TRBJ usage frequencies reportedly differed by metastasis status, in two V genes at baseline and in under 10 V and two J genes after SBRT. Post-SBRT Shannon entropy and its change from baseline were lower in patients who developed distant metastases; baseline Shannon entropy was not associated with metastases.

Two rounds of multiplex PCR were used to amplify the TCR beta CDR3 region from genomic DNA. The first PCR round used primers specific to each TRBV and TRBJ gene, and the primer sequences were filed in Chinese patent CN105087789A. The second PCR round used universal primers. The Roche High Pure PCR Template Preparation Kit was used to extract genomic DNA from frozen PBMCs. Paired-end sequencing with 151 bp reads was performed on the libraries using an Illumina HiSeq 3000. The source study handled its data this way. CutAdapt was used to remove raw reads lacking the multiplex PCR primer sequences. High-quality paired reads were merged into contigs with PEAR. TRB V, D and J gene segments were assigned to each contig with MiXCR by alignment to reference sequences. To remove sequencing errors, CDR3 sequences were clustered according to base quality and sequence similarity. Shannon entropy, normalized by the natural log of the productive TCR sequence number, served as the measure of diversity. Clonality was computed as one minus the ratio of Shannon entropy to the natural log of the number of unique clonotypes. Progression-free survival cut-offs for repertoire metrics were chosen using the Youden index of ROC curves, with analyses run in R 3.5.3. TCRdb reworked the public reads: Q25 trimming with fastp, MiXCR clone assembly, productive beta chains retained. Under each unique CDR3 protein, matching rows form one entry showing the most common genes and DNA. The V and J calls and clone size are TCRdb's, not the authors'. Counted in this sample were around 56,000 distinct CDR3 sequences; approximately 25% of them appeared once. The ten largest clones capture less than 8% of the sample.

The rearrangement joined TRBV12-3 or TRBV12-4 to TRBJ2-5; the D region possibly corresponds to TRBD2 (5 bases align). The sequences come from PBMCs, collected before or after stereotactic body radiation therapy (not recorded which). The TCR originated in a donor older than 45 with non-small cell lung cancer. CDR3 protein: CASSFDGVETQYF. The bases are TGTGCCAGCAGTTTCGACGGGGTAGAGACCCAGTACTTC.